Shown below are 9 T cell receptor beta chains from a single sample sequenced in a study of T-cell reconstitution after alpha-beta-depleted transplantation in children. Library preparation (for TCRbeta) was performed with unique molecular identifiers. Each CDR3 protein is one row after TCRdb ran MiXCR on the PCR reads. Among 200,000 to 250,000 distinct CDR3 sequences listed, around 9.7% were seen once. The source material was PBMCs from the stem cell graft donor, sampled from the stem cell graft. All receptors come from a human donor who donated a stem cell graft to a child with SCID.

This clonotype was detected ten times or more. The J gene is TRBJ2-2, the V gene TRBV6-2 or TRBV6-3, with D tentatively TRBD1 (6 bases). CDR1 MNHEY and CDR2 SVGEGT come from the germline V gene. V lost 6 bases and J lost 6, with 14 bases in between. This CDR3 contains 14 residues. The CDR3 DNA follows: TGTGCCAGCAGCCGGAGTGGGGGCCCCGGGGAGCTGTTTTTT. Its protein is CASSRSGGPGELFF.

There are many counts of this clonotype. V and J are TRBV7-9 and TRBJ2-1; D may be TRBD2 (6 bases). The CDR3 covers 13 residues. V lost 3 bases, J lost 8 bases, and 11 bases lay in between. CDR1 is SEHNR, CDR2 FQNEAQ, per germline (reference sequence). CDR3 nucleotide sequence: TGTGCCAGCAGCTTCACTAGCCAGGATGAGCAGTTCTTC. Encoded protein: CASSFTSQDEQFF.

The chain carries TRBV20-1 and TRBJ2-7, with D perhaps TRBD1 or TRBD2 (5 bases each). The CDR3 contains 12 residues. V lost 6 bases to trimming and J lost 3 bases, with 12 bases between them. Germline assignment: CDR1 DFQATT and CDR2 SNEGSKA (reference sequence). The CDR3: CSARDGYYEQYF. DNA of the CDR3: TGCAGTGCAAGGGACGGCTACTACGAGCAGTACTTC.

Comments on this clonotype: Since a much larger clone is just one base distant, this may be a read error. V gene TRBV18 combines with J gene TRBJ2-5; 11 bases are a match to TRBD2. Germline CDR1 KGHSH, CDR2 LQKENI. The CDR3 covers 16 residues. The CDR3 coding sequence is TGTGCCAGCTCACCATCTAGCGGGGGGACACAAGAGAACCAGTACTTC. Translation: CASSPSSGGTQENQYF.

Regarding this clonotype: Since the CDR3 does not end with the conserved phenylalanine or tryptophan, this likely comes from a read error. The chain has TRBV20-1 and TRBJ1-5; tentatively, D is TRBD1 (5 bases). CDR3 length: 12 residues. Per the germline V gene, CDR1 is DFQATT and CDR2 is SNEGSKA (reference sequence). The CDR3 sequence is CSAAGLNQPQHL. DNA for the CDR3: TGCAGTGCAGCGGGACTAAATCAGCCACAGCATTTA.

Remarks on this clonotype: This may arise from a read error, as a much more abundant clone is one base away. The V call is TRBV20-1, the J call TRBJ2-1, with TRBD2 identical over 7 bases. Germline-derived CDR1 and CDR2 are DFQATT and SNEGSKA (reference sequence). This CDR3 has 16 amino acids. CDR3 amino acids: CCARDPLAGVTDEQFF. As DNA, the CDR3 is TGCTGTGCTAGAGATCCTTTGGCGGGGGTAACGGATGAGCAGTTCTTC.

This clonotype was seen many times. The chain recombines TRBV9 with TRBJ2-5, with D tentatively TRBD1 (6 bases). Germline CDR1 is SGDLS and CDR2 is YYNGEE. CDR3 length: 13 residues. The ends were cut back, 3 bases at V and 5 bases at J, with 11 bases in the middle. The CDR3 sequence: CASSAQGFETQYF. The CDR3 DNA reads as TGTGCCAGCAGCGCCCAGGGGTTTGAGACCCAGTACTTC.

Ten or more counts support this clonotype. The chain carries TRBV2 and TRBJ1-1; TRBD1 might be the D (6 bases). Germline V gene lookup returns CDR1 SNHLY and CDR2 FYNNEI. With 4 bases removed from V and 1 base from J, the gap between germline ends came to 10 bases. The CDR3 has 14 residues. The DNA for the CDR3 is TGTGCCAGCAGTGCAACAGGGAGGAACACTGAAGCTTTCTTT. Translation: CASSATGRNTEAFF. Based on the CDR3 plus reference TRBV2 and TRBJ1-1, the full variable domain is EPEVTQTPSHQVTQMGQEVILRCVPISNHLYFYWYRQILGQKVEFLVSFYNNEISEKSEIFDDQFSVERPDGSNFTLKIRSTKLEDSAMYFCASSATGRNTEAFFGQGTRLTVV.

In this sample, this clonotype turned up many times. This rearrangement joins TRBV6-6 to TRBJ2-1; no definite D call. The V and J ends lost 4 bases and 3 bases respectively, with 13 bases between them. The CDR3 spans 15 residues. Germline V gene lookup returns CDR1 MNHNY and CDR2 SVGAGI (reference sequence). The CDR3 sequence is CASSSTATDYNEQFF. Here the CDR3 DNA reads TGTGCCAGCAGTTCTACCGCGACTGACTACAATGAGCAGTTCTTC.